This TCR beta chain comes out of a study (dated by TCRdb to between 2015 and 2017). Background on the whole study: The study tested whether tumor-infiltrating Tregs in breast cancer are recruited from blood Tregs or converted in situ from other CD4+ T cell subsets. Points the paper makes about the study in general: The TCR alpha and beta sequences of tumor-infiltrating Tregs showed the greatest overlap with tumor naive CD4+ T cells, followed by blood naive CD4+ T cells. In terms of TCR gene usage, tumor memory CD4+ T cells clustered together with blood and lymph node memory CD4+ cells, as well as with lymph node naive CD4+ cells. The larger-cohort validation was restricted to a single TCR beta V-J rearrangement rather than whole repertoires.

The CDR3 covers 15 residues, taking in both the cysteine and the phenylalanine. The DNA shown is the 45-base CDR3, in frame from base 1. At the junction V is shortened by 1 base and J by 6 bases, with 12 bases in between. This clonotype was observed a handful of times. The specificity of this receptor is unknown. Qualities for individual bases were not recorded, and no much larger clone is one base off. The Miltenyi Naive CD4+ T Cell Isolation kit was used to purify naive CD4+ T cells, and CD25 microbeads were used to remove Tregs. Tregs, naive and memory CD4+ T cells from tumor, blood and ipsilateral draining lymph nodes of a handful of breast cancer patients underwent full-length TCR alpha and beta sequencing. Ficoll density gradient centrifugation was used to isolate mononuclear cells from either lymph nodes or 45 to 65 ml of peripheral blood. A purity exceeding 90% was confirmed by FACS for the sorted cell populations.

Amplification of full-length TCR variable regions was done by 5' RACE PCR using constant-region reverse primers, and this step was followed by semi-nested PCR with Nested Universal Primer A. The ReliaPrep RNA Cell Miniprep System was used to extract total RNA, which was then reverse transcribed into 5'RACE-ready cDNA with the SMARTer RACE 5'/3' Kit. Multiplex adaptors were used to barcode full-length TCR alpha and beta libraries, and the barcoded libraries were sequenced on an Illumina MiSeq. The source study handled its data this way. For each of nine subset-tissue groups, sequencing data from the five patients were pooled, and the groups were then compared using unsupervised clustering of TCR gene usage. The Morisita-Horn index was used to calculate repertoire similarity, with shared sequences weighted according to their contribution to each repertoire. TCRdb reran the public reads through fastp at Q25 and MiXCR, keeping productive beta chains. Each entry merges the rows of one CDR3 protein and shows their most common DNA and genes. The V and J calls shown here were made by TCRdb, not taken from the authors' results. The sample table shows tens of thousands of distinct CDR3 sequences, and roughly 30% are seen once. The ten largest clones add up to approximately 2% of the sample.

The sample taken for sequencing was naive CD4+ T cells sorted from blood. In the paper's terms, the cell subset or site label means: naive CD4+ T cells, CD4+CD45RA+CD25-. The TCR sequence derives from a female donor with breast cancer. Here the chain combines TRBV12-3 or TRBV12-4 and TRBJ2-2, and possibly TRBD2, on 6 matching bases. The CDR3 here reads CASSLGQGGPGELFF. The nucleotide sequence is TGTGCCAGCAGTTTAGGCCAGGGAGGCCCCGGGGAGCTGTTTTTT.